The source of this T cell receptor beta chain is a study of PD-1 blockade in classical Hodgkin lymphoma. Findings of the study overall: By C4D1 there was a significant rise in CD4+ TCR diversity but not in CD8+ TCR diversity. Complete responders had baseline diversity similar to newly diagnosed patients. Repertoire difference causes, possibly disease activity or prior therapy, remain undefined.

The CDR3 consists of 15 residues. Germline-derived CDR1 and CDR2 are MNHEY and SMNVEV (reference sequence). Trimming at V came to 3 bases and at J to 5 bases, leaving 8 bases not matched to a gene. With regard to this clone: No antigen is known for it.

Assay: immunoSEQ multiplex PCR; the TCRdb copy retains only in-frame clones and omits some. The sample holds 55,000 to 75,000 clones, about 92% seen once. Every one of the patients relapsed after autologous stem cell transplantation (brentuximab vedotin exposure was variable). Material: peripheral blood mononuclear cells (PBMCs), obtained at baseline. This chain links TRBV27 with TRBJ1-1; TRBD1 aligns across 8 bases. This receptor was obtained from a human donor with classical Hodgkin lymphoma. CDR3 sequence: CASSFQGAWGTEAFF. The CDR3 DNA follows: TGTGCCAGCAGTTTCCAGGGGGCTTGGGGGACTGAAGCTTTCTTT.